This paragraph reports one TCR beta chain. Its matching antigen is unknown. A much larger clone differs from this one at a single base, so this may be a read error. This CDR3 is 16 amino acids long. Between the trimmed V and J ends, which lost 1 base and 2 bases, there was a span of 14 bases. Per the germline V gene, CDR1 is SGHTA and CDR2 is FQGNSA. The data originate from a study of T cell repertoires in cytomegalovirus infection. Study information: From public TCR beta signatures came an indication of both CMV infection and matching HLA type. Study-wide results and caveats: Accumulated public TCR beta family frequency recognized individuals carrying CMV together with the relevant HLA. The study found HLA-C-restricted CMV-specific TCR beta clonotypes dominating the ex vivo response.

Using its own MiXCR run on the reads, TCRdb lists one record per CDR3 protein. The data contain about 310,000 distinct CDR3 sequences, under 20% of them singletons. V usage is TRBV7-2 and J usage is TRBJ2-5, with D maybe TRBD2 (7 bases). This clonotype originated in a human donor in good health (CMV status not recorded). Some clones in this sample may be carry-over from other donors' samples. Material for sequencing was PBMCs. This chain's CDR3 is CASSLVRGAPQETQYF. The CDR3, as DNA: TGTGCCAGCAGCTTAGTTCGGGGGGCGCCTCAAGAGACCCAGTACTTC.